This T cell receptor (beta chain) was captured by sequencing in a study of blood T cell repertoires in COVID-19. The protocol was immunoSEQ multiplex PCR, while the TCRdb copy is restricted to in-frame clones and leaves out a portion. The data contain over 150,000 clones, around 84% of them seen just once; the ten biggest clones take up 2.5% to 3%. V was clipped by 5 bases and J by 6 bases, with 14 bases between them. Germline values: CDR1 SGHTA, CDR2 FQGNSA. The CDR3 runs 14 residues. This clonotype was obtained from a man aged 35 to 55 with active or convalescent COVID-19. The chain combines TRBV7-2 with TRBJ2-4; D might be TRBD1 (6 bases). The sample consisted of peripheral blood. CDR3 residues: CASSPGVGGNIQYF. The CDR3 nucleotides read TGTGCCAGCAGCCCAGGGGTAGGCGGAAACATTCAGTACTTC.